This T cell receptor beta chain was documented in a study of T cells after yellow fever vaccination. Notes on the study in general: After the booster, over 95% of CD4 and approximately 87% of CD8 primary-response clones were re-detected.

This clonotype was found a few times. The target antigen is unknown. From the 5' RACE reads, TCRdb called clonotypes with MiXCR, one entry per CDR3 protein. The table includes 120,000 or so distinct CDR3 sequences, more than 7.5% detected once. V lost 2 bases to trimming and J lost 6 bases; unmatched junction nucleotides: 7. CDR3 length: 14 residues. Germline loops: CDR1 LGHNA, CDR2 YNFKEQ. The source material was CD8+ T cells sorted from PBMCs, sampled on the day of the yellow fever booster vaccination. The chain recombines TRBV4-2 with TRBJ2-7; the match to TRBD1 covers 7 bases. This clonotype originated in a man aged 18 to 30 who received the YFV17D yellow fever vaccine. CDR3 region: CASSQPGQPSEQYV. The CDR3 DNA follows: TGTGCCAGCAGCCAACCGGGACAGCCAAGCGAGCAGTACGTC.